Below, 30 T cell receptor beta chains from the same sample are listed, as sequenced in a study of T cell responses to AZD1222 COVID-19 vaccine. Clones were sequenced by immunoSEQ multiplex PCR, and TCRdb holds only the in-frame ones, with some missing. The profile shows about 76,000 clones, roughly 84% of them singletons. Specimen: peripheral blood, collected on day 0 of AZD1222 vaccination. These receptors all come from an adult in good health.

The table lists this clone with a count of one. The chain carries TRBV7-2 and TRBJ1-5, with TRBD1 identical over 8 bases. Per germline, CDR1 SGHTA and CDR2 FQGNSA. This CDR3 region has 14 residues. After removal of 6 bases from V and 2 bases from J, the junction contained 3 bases not matched to a gene. The CDR3 loop is CASRLTGGNQPQHF. For the CDR3, the DNA is TGTGCCAGCAGGTTGACAGGGGGCAATCAGCCCCAGCATTTT.

The sample holds a few counts of this clone. The J gene is TRBJ2-1, the V gene TRBV28, with 9 bases matching TRBD2. Per germline, CDR1 MDHEN and CDR2 SYDVKM. The J segment lost 12 bases and the V segment lost 3 bases, leaving 9 bases of the junction unmatched. The CDR3 is 14 residues long. CDR3 in amino acids: CASSFIASGMGQFF. The CDR3 DNA reads TGTGCCAGCAGTTTTATCGCTAGCGGGATGGGGCAGTTCTTC.

The J gene is TRBJ1-4, the V gene TRBV29-1; D is ambiguous. The CDR3 length is 11 residues. Germline-derived CDR1 and CDR2 are SQVTM and ANQGSEA. Between the trimmed V and J ends, which lost 6 bases and 8 bases, there was a span of 10 bases. The CDR3 spells CSVERGEKLFF. CDR3 in DNA: TGCAGCGTCGAAAGAGGGGAAAAACTGTTTTTT.

About this clone: Different DNA sequences within this sample yield the same CDR3. The chain has TRBV3-1 (or the pseudogene TRBV3-2) and TRBJ1-5; possibly TRBD1 for D (5 bases). The CDR3 has 14 residues. The V end was cut by 4 bases, the J end by 2 bases, with 9 bases between. CDR1 is LGHDT and CDR2 is YNNKEL in the germline V gene (reference sequence). The CDR3 coding sequence is TGTGCCAGCAGCCCACGGGGGGGCAATCAGCCCCAGCATTTT. This sequence encodes CASSPRGGNQPQHF.

This clone was seen only once. The rearrangement joins TRBV7-6 to TRBJ1-5; D unresolved. Trimming shortened V by 1 base and J by 2 bases, and 9 bases separated the two germline ends. The CDR3 totals 15 residues. Germline assignment: CDR1 SGHVS and CDR2 FNYEAQ. The CDR3 sequence: CASSLGQSGNQPQHF. The CDR3 DNA sequence: TGTGCCAGCAGCTTAGGCCAGTCGGGCAATCAGCCCCAGCATTTT.

The rearrangement uses TRBV7-8 and TRBJ2-5; D not certain. Per the germline V gene, CDR1 is SGHVS and CDR2 is FQNEAQ. V was clipped by 5 bases and J by 5 bases, with 6 bases between them. CDR3 length: 11 amino acids. The CDR3 DNA is TGTGCCAGCAGCCCCAGGGAGACCCAGTACTTC. Protein sequence: CASSPRETQYF.

This rearrangement joins TRBV4-2 to TRBJ2-3, with 11 bases matching TRBD2. CDR1 LGHNA and CDR2 YNFKEQ come from the germline V gene. V lost 5 bases and J lost 6; bases outside the gene matches: 7. This CDR3 is built from 15 residues. The DNA of the CDR3 is TGTGCCAGCAGCTTTAGCGGGGGGGCCGACGATACGCAGTATTTT. Encoded protein: CASSFSGGADDTQYF.

V usage is TRBV11-3 and J usage is TRBJ2-5; no clear D. The CDR3 covers 14 residues. CDR1 and CDR2 from the germline V gene are SGHNT and YENEEA. V lost 0 bases, J lost 4 bases, and 9 bases lay in between. The CDR3 bases are TGTGCCAGCAGCTTAGATGGGGAAATAGAGACCCAGTACTTC. Translated: CASSLDGEIETQYF.

V usage is TRBV3-1 (or the pseudogene TRBV3-2) and J usage is TRBJ2-7; 11 bases match TRBD1. This CDR3 region has 19 residues. Germline V lookup: CDR1 LGHDT, CDR2 YNNKEL (reference sequence). V trimming: 2 bases; J trimming: 9 bases; junction bases outside the gene matches: 21. CDR3: CASSQSSGTGGRRFHGQYF. The CDR3 coding sequence is TGTGCCAGCAGCCAATCGTCCGGGACAGGGGGGAGAAGGTTTCATGGGCAGTACTTC.

This clone is medium-sized. V and J are TRBV6-6 and TRBJ1-3, with D unresolved. This CDR3 comprises 13 residues. Deletions cut 1 base from V and 4 bases from J, with 5 bases between. Per germline, CDR1 MNHNY and CDR2 SVGAGI (reference sequence). The CDR3 DNA follows: TGTGCCAGCAGTTACTTGTCCGGAAACACCATATATTTT. Translating it yields CASSYLSGNTIYF.

The chain employs TRBV24-1 and TRBJ2-1, with TRBD2 identical over 8 bases. The length of the CDR3 is 15 residues. Germline assignment: CDR1 KGHDR and CDR2 SFDVKD. V lost 2 bases to trimming and J lost 7 bases; unmatched junction nucleotides: 6. The CDR3 DNA is TGTGCCACCAGTGATTCGTCGGGCGGGGGGAATGAGCAGTTCTTC. It codes for CATSDSSGGGNEQFF.

The gene calls are TRBV27 and TRBJ2-2; D call uncertain. CDR1 MNHEY and CDR2 SMNVEV come from the germline V gene (reference sequence). The CDR3 runs 14 residues. The V gene lost 3 bases and the J gene lost 4 bases, with 9 bases spanning the gap. DNA of the CDR3: TGTGCCAGCAGTTTTGATAGGGTCACCGGGGAGCTGTTTTTT. It encodes CASSFDRVTGELFF.

The J gene is TRBJ2-1, the V gene TRBV5-1, with D perhaps TRBD2 (6 bases). The CDR3 covers 15 residues. Germline lookup yields CDR1 SGHRS and CDR2 YFSETQ. V shed 0 bases and J shed 4 bases, with 11 bases lying between them. In DNA form, the CDR3 reads TGCGCCAGCAGCTTGGAAAGCGGAGGGTACAATGAGCAGTTCTTC. It encodes CASSLESGGYNEQFF.

The rearrangement links TRBV12-3 or TRBV12-4 to TRBJ1-2; D remains ambiguous. The V end was cut by 8 bases, the J end by 8 bases, with 12 bases between. This CDR3 contains 11 residues. The CDR3 sequence is CASSDSWGYTF. DNA for the CDR3: TGTGCCAGCTCGGACTCCTGGGGCTACACCTTC.

The chain uses TRBV6-1 and TRBJ2-7; possibly TRBD1 for D (6 bases). V was pared by 1 base and J by 3 bases, with 16 bases between. The germline CDR1 and CDR2 sequences are MNHNS and SASEGT. This CDR3 is built from 16 residues. CDR3 sequence reads: CASSEEGVWGNYEQYV. The DNA of the CDR3 is TGTGCCAGCAGTGAAGAGGGGGTTTGGGGGAACTACGAGCAGTACGTC.

The chain couples TRBV2 to TRBJ2-5, with D possibly matching TRBD2 (6 bases). The V gene lost 5 bases and the J gene lost 5 bases, with 15 bases spanning the gap. The CDR3 extends over 14 amino acids. The V gene's germline CDR1 is SNHLY and CDR2 FYNNEI. CDR3 DNA sequence: TGTGCCAGCAGTACGGGACTCTCATCGGAGACCCAGTACTTC. The encoded protein is CASSTGLSSETQYF.

The chain uses TRBV12-3 or TRBV12-4 and TRBJ1-5, with D uncertain. CDR3 length equals 13 residues. The V and J ends lost 3 bases and 5 bases respectively, with 8 bases between them. The CDR3 loop is CASSLNDHQPQHF. The CDR3 DNA reads TGTGCCAGCAGTTTGAACGACCATCAGCCCCAGCATTTT.

The rearrangement joins TRBV23-1 to TRBJ2-7; D might be TRBD1 (5 bases). TRBV23-1 is an ORF, and what it does is uncertain. V was trimmed by 4 bases and J by 0 bases, leaving 16 bases between them. The CDR3 contains 16 residues. CDR3 residues: CASSRPTGMPSYEQYF. As DNA, the CDR3 is TGCGCCAGCAGTCGACCCACAGGCATGCCCTCCTACGAGCAGTACTTC.

The chain combines TRBV25-1 with TRBJ1-1; TRBD1 aligns across 7 bases. The V and J ends lost 1 base and 4 bases, in that order; junction bases with no gene match: 6. Germline lookup yields CDR1 MGHDK and CDR2 SYGVNS. The CDR3 is 15 residues long. The CDR3 loop is CASSESRGQGTEAFF. CDR3 nucleotides: TGTGCCAGCAGTGAATCGAGGGGGCAGGGCACTGAAGCTTTCTTT.

In its sample, this clone was seen once. V gene TRBV11-1 combines with J gene TRBJ1-5; no clear D. Germline CDR1 reads SGHAT; CDR2 reads FQDESV (reference sequence). Trimming took off 2 bases at V and 8 bases at J, with 10 bases between the two ends. The CDR3 is made up of 13 amino acids. The CDR3: CASSLQDVEPQHF. Here the CDR3 DNA reads TGTGCCAGCAGCTTACAGGATGTGGAGCCCCAGCATTTT.

The chain joins TRBV7-2 to TRBJ1-6; D unclear. The length of the CDR3 is 16 residues. Germline CDR1 reads SGHTA; CDR2 reads FQGNSA. Deletions cut 1 base from V and 7 bases from J, with 14 bases between. CDR3 DNA sequence: TGTGCCAGCAGCTTAGGGGTCGGGCAAAACAATTCACCCCTCCACTTT. It encodes CASSLGVGQNNSPLHF.

J is TRBJ2-3 and V is TRBV5-1; 8 bases fit TRBD2. The V and J ends lost 0 bases and 6 bases, in that order; junction bases with no gene match: 3. This CDR3 region has 14 residues. Germline V gene lookup returns CDR1 SGHRS and CDR2 YFSETQ. For the CDR3, the DNA is TGCGCCAGCAGCTTGGGACTAGCGAGGGATACGCAGTATTTT. Amino acids: CASSLGLARDTQYF.

This sequence joins TRBV3-1 (or the pseudogene TRBV3-2) and TRBJ2-2; a possible D gene is TRBD1 (8 bases). The CDR3 is made up of 14 amino acids. Trimming shortened V by 4 bases and J by 6 bases, and 12 bases separated the two germline ends. The germline gives CDR1 LGHDT, CDR2 YNNKEL (reference sequence). DNA of the CDR3: TGTGCCAGCAGCCCAACAGGGGGGGCCGGGGAGCTGTTTTTT. It yields the protein CASSPTGGAGELFF.

The chain is built from TRBV5-8 and TRBJ1-5, with TRBD1 matching over 7 bases. V lost 4 bases, J lost 8 bases, and 18 bases stayed unmatched. Germline assignment: CDR1 SGHTS and CDR2 YDEGEE. This CDR3 comprises 17 residues. The CDR3 here is CASSRAHLTGTREPQHF. CDR3 nucleotides: TGTGCCAGCAGCCGGGCGCATTTGACAGGGACAAGGGAGCCCCAGCATTTT.

V and J are TRBV2 and TRBJ2-2; no firm D call. The CDR3 runs 12 residues. Trimming removed 9 bases at V and 3 bases at J, with 8 bases between. Germline V gives CDR1 SNHLY, CDR2 FYNNEI. The chain's CDR3 is CASSLDTGELFF. The DNA of the CDR3 is TGTGCCAGTTCCCTAGACACCGGGGAGCTGTTTTTT.

The chain uses TRBV4-2 and TRBJ1-6; TRBD1 matches 7 bases. The length of the CDR3 is 15 residues. The junction had 5 bases not matched to a gene; V was cut back by 1 base and J by 8 bases. Germline CDR1 and CDR2: LGHNA and YNFKEQ. The CDR3 spells CASSQATGQDSPLHF. The CDR3 nucleotides are TGTGCCAGCAGCCAAGCGACAGGGCAGGATTCACCCCTCCACTTT.

The chain is built from TRBV19 and TRBJ2-1; 10 nucleotides line up with TRBD2. Per germline, CDR1 LNHDA and CDR2 SQIVND (reference sequence). The CDR3 has 16 residues. Trimming cost V 2 bases and J 5 bases; bases outside gene matches: 6. The CDR3 loop reads CASSISASGRNNEQFF. In DNA, the CDR3 is TGTGCCAGTAGTATAAGTGCTAGCGGGAGAAACAATGAGCAGTTCTTC.

The J gene is TRBJ1-3, the V gene TRBV4-1; D call uncertain. V was pared by 1 base and J by 5 bases, with 9 bases between. CDR3 size: 14 residues. Germline-derived CDR1 and CDR2 are MGHRA and YSYEKL. The CDR3 sequence is CASSQGGLRNTIYF. The CDR3 DNA sequence: TGCGCCAGCAGCCAAGGAGGGCTCCGAAACACCATATATTTT.

This clone was picked up one time. The gene calls are TRBV18 and TRBJ1-3; unclear D gene. The CDR3 extends over 15 amino acids. V shed 3 bases and J shed 0 bases, with 9 bases lying between them. Germline V gene lookup returns CDR1 KGHSH and CDR2 LQKENI. The CDR3 sequence: CASSPDANSGNTIYF. As DNA, the CDR3 is TGTGCCAGCTCACCGGATGCTAACTCTGGAAACACCATATATTTT.

The V and J genes are TRBV19 and TRBJ2-3; 7 bases are a match to TRBD1. V gave up 8 bases and J gave up 1 base; unmatched junction bases: 9. Germline CDR1 reads LNHDA; CDR2 reads SQIVND (reference sequence). This CDR3 is built from 15 residues. CDR3 sequence: CASGKGALGTDTQYF. Written as DNA, the CDR3 is TGTGCCAGTGGGAAGGGGGCCCTCGGCACAGATACGCAGTATTTT.